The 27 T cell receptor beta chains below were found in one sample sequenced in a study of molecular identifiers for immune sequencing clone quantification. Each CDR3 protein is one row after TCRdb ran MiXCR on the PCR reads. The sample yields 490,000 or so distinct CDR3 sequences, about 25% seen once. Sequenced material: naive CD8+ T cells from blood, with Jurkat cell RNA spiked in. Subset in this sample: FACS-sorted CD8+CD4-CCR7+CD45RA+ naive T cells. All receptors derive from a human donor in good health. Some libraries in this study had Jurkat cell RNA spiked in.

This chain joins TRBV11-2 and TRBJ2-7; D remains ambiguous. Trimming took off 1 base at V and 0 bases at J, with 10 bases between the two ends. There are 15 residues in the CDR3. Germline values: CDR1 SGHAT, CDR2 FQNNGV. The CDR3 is CASSLGAATSYEQYF. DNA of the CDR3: TGTGCCAGCAGCTTAGGGGCGGCGACCTCCTACGAGCAGTACTTC.

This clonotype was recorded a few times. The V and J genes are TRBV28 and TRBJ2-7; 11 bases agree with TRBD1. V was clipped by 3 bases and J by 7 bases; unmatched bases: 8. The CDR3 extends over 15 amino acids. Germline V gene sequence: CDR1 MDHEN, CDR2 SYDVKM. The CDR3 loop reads CASSLDRGLAGEQYF. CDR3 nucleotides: TGTGCCAGCAGTTTGGACAGGGGGCTAGCGGGGGAGCAGTACTTC.

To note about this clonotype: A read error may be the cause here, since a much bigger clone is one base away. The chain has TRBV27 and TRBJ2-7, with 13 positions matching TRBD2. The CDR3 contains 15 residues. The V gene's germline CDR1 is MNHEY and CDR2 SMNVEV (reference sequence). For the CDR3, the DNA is TGTGCCAGCAGCCCGACTAGCGGGAGGTTTTACGGGCAGTACTTC. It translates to CASSPTSGRFYGQYF.

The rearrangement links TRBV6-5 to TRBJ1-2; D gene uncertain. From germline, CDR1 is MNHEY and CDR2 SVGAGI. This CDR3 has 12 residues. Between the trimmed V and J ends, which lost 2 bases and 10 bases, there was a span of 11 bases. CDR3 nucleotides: TGTGCCAGCAGTTACGGTCCCCATGCCTACACCTTC. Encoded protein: CASSYGPHAYTF.

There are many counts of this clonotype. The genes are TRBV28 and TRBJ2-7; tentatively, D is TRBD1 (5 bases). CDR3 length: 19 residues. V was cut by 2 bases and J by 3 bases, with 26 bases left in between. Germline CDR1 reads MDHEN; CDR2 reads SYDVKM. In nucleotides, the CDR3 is TGTGCCAGCAGTTTAAAGAACGCAGGGATTTTTACGGCCCTCTACGAGCAGTACTTC. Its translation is CASSLKNAGIFTALYEQYF.

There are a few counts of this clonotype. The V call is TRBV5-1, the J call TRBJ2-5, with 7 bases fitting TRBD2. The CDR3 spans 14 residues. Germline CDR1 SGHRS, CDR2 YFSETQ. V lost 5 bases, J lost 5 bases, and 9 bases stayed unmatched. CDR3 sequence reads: CASRLGLDWETQYF. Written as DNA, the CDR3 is TGCGCCAGCAGACTTGGACTAGACTGGGAGACCCAGTACTTC.

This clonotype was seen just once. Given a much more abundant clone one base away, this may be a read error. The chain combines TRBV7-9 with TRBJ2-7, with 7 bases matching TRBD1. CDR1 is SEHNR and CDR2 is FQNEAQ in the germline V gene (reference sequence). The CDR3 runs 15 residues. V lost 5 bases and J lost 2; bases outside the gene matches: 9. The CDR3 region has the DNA TGTGCCAGCAGCGGGAGACAGGGTAGAGCCTACGAGCAGTACTTC. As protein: CASSGRQGRAYEQYF.

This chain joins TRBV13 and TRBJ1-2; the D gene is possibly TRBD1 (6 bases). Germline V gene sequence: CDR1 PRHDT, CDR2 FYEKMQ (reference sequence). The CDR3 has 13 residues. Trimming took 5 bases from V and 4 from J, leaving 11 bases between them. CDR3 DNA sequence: TGTGCCAGCAGCCCTGGACAGCTCTATGGCTACACCTTC. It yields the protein CASSPGQLYGYTF.

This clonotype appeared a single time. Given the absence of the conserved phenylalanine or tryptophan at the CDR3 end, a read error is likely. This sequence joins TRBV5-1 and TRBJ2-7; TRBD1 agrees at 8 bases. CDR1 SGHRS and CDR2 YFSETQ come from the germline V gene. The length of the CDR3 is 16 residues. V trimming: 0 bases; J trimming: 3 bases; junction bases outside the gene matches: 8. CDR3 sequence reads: CASSLDYGTGYYEQYL. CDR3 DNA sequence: TGCGCCAGCAGCTTGGATTACGGGACAGGATACTACGAGCAGTACCTC.

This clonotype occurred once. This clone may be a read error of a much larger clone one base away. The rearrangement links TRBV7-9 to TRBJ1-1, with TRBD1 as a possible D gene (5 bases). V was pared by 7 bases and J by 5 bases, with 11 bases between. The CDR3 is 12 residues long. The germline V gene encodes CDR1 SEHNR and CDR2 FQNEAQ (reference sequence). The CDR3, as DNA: TGTGCCAGCAACCGTGGGGGTACTGAAGCTTTCTTT. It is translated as CASNRGGTEAFF.

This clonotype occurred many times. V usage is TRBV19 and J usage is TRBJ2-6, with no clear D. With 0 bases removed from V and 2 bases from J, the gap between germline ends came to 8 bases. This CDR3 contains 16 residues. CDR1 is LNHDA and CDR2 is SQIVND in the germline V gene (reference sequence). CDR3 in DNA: TGTGCCAGTAGTATAGATAGCCCTCCTGGGGCCAACGTCCTGACTTTC. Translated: CASSIDSPPGANVLTF. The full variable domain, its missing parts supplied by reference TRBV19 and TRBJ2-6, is DGGITQSPKYLFRKEGQNVTLSCEQNLNHDAMYWYRQDPGQGLRLIYYSQIVNDFQKGDIAEGYSVSREKKESFPLTVTSAQKNPTAFYLCASSIDSPPGANVLTFGAGSRLTVL.

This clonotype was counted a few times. The CDR3 loop is CSARGSGAGGEAFF. In DNA form, the CDR3 reads TGCAGTGCTAGAGGATCGGGGGCCGGGGGCGAAGCTTTCTTT. V is TRBV20-1 and J is TRBJ1-1, with D possibly being TRBD1 (6 bases). The CDR3 loop spans 14 amino acids. Germline CDR1 DFQATT, CDR2 SNEGSKA (reference sequence). V lost 1 base to trimming and J lost 8 bases, with 17 bases between them.

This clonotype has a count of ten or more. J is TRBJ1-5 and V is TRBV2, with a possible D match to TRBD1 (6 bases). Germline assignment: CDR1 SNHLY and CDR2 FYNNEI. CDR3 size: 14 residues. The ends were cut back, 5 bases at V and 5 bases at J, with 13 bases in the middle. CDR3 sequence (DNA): TGTGCCAGCAGTCGAGGACAGTTATATCAGCCCCAGCATTTT. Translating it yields CASSRGQLYQPQHF. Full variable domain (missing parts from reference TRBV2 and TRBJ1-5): EPEVTQTPSHQVTQMGQEVILRCVPISNHLYFYWYRQILGQKVEFLVSFYNNEISEKSEIFDDQFSVERPDGSNFTLKIRSTKLEDSAMYFCASSRGQLYQPQHFGDGTRLSIL.

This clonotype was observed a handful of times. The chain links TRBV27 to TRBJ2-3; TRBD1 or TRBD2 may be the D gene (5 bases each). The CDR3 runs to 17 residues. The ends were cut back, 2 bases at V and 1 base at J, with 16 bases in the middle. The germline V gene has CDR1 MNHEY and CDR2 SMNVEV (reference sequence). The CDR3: CASSLLGPLGGTDTQYF. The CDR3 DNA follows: TGTGCCAGCAGTTTACTGGGACCCCTCGGAGGCACAGATACGCAGTATTTT.

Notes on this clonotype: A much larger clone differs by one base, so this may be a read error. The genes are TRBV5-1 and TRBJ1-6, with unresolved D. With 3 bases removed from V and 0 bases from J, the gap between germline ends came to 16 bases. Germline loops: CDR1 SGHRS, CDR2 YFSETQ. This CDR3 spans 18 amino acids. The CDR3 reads CASSSVPGRVSYNSPLHF. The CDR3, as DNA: TGCGCCAGCAGCTCGGTTCCAGGCCGTGTCTCCTATAATTCACCCCTCCACTTT.

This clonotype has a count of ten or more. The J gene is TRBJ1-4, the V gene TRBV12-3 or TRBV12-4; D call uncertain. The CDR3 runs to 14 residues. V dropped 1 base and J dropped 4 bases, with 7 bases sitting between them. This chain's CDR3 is CASSLDGYNEKLFF. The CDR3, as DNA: TGTGCCAGCAGTTTAGACGGGTATAATGAAAAACTGTTTTTT.

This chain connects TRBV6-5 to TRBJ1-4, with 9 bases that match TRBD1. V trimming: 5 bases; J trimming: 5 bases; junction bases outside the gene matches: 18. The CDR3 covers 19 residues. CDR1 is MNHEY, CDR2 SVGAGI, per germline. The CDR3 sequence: CASSPGQGGFGLPNEKLFF. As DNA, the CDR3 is TGTGCCAGCAGTCCGGGACAGGGCGGTTTCGGGCTCCCAAATGAAAAACTGTTTTTT.

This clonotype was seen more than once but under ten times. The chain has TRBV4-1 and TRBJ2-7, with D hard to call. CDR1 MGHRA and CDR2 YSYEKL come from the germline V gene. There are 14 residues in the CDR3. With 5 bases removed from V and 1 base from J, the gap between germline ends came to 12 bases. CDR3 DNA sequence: TGCGCCAGCAGCTCAGATCCCCGTTCCTACGAGCAGTACTTC. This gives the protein CASSSDPRSYEQYF.

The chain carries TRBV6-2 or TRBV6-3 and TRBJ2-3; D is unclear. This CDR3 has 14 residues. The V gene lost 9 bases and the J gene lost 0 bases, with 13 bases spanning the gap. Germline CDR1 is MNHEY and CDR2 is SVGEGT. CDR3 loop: CASLTGTSTDTQYF. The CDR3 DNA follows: TGTGCCAGTTTGACGGGTACTAGCACAGATACGCAGTATTTT.

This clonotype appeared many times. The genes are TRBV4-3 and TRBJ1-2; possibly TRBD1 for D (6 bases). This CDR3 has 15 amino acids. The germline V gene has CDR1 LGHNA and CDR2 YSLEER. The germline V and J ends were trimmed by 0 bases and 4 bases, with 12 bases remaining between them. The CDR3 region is CASSQDRMGAYGYTF. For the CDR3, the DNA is TGCGCCAGCAGCCAAGATCGCATGGGGGCCTATGGCTACACCTTC.

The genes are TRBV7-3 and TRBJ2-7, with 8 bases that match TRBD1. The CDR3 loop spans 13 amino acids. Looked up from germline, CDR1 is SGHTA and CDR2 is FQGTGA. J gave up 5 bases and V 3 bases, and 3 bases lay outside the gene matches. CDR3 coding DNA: TGTGCCAGCAGCTTGGGACAGGACCACGAGCAGTACTTC. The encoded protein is CASSLGQDHEQYF.

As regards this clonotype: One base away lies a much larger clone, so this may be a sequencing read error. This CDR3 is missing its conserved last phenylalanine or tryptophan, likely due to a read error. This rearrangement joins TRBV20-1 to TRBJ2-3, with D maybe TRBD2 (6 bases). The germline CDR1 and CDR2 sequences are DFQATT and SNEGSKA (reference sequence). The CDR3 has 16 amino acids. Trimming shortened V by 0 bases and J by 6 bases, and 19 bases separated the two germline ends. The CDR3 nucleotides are TGCAGTGCTAGAGACCTGGACTACCCCTCCGGGGATACGCAGTATTCT. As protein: CSARDLDYPSGDTQYS.

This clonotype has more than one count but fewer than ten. The CDR3 DNA follows: TGTGCCACCAGCAGTAGACGGGGCTACGAGCAGTACTTC. Translated, it gives CATSSRRGYEQYF. This chain joins TRBV15 and TRBJ2-7; tentatively, D is TRBD2 (5 bases). There are 13 residues in the CDR3. The V end lost 3 bases, the J end lost 3 bases, and 9 bases lay between the germline ends. Germline CDR1 is LNHNV and CDR2 is YYDKDF (reference sequence). Full variable domain (missing parts from reference TRBV15 and TRBJ2-7): DAMVIQNPRYQVTQFGKPVTLSCSQTLNHNVMYWYQQKSSQAPKLLFHYYDKDFNNEADTPDNFQSRRPNTSFCFLDIRSPGLGDTAMYLCATSSRRGYEQYFGPGTRLTVT.

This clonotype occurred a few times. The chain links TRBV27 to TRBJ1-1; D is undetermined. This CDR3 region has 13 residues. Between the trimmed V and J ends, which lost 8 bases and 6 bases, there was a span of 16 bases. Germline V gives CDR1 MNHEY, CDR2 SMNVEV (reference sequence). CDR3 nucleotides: TGTGCCAGCCCCTTGGGTCTTCCCCCTGAAGCTTTCTTT. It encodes CASPLGLPPEAFF.

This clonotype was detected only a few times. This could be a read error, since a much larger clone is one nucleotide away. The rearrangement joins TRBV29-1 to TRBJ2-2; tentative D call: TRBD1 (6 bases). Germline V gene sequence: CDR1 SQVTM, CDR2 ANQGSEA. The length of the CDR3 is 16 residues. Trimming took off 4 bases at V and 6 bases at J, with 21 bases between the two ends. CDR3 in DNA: TGCAGCGTTGTCCCTTCCGGGACACGACAGGCCGGGGAGCTGTTTTTT. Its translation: CSVVPSGTRQAGELFF.

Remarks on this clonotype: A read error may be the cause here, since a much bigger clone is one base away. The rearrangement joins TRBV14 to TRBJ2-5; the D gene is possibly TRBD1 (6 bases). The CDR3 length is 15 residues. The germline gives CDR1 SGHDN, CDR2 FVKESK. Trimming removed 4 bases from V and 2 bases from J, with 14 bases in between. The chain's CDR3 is CASSPQDSAQETQYF. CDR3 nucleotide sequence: TGTGCCAGCAGCCCACAGGACAGTGCACAAGAGACCCAGTACTTC.

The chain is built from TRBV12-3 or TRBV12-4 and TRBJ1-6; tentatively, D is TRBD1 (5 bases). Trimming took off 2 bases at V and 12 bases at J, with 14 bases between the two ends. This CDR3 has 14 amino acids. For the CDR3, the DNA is TGTGCCAGCAGTTTATCCGGGGCTCCTGGACCCCTCCACTTT. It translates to CASSLSGAPGPLHF.